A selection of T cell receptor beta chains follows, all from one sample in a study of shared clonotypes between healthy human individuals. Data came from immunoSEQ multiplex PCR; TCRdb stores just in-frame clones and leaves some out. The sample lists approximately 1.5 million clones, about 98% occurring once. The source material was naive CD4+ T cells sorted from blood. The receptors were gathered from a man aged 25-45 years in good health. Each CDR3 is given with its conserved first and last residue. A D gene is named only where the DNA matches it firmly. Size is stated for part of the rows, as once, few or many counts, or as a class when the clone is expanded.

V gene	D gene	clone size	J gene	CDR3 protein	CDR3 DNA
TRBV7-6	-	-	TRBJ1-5	CASSPDPTLNQPQHF	TGTGCCAGCAGCCCGGACCCAACTTTAAATCAGCCCCAGCATTTT
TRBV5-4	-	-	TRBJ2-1	CASSLDELHEQFF	TGTGCCAGCAGCCTCGATGAGCTCCATGAGCAGTTCTTC
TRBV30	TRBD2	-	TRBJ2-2	CAWNRGTSGRNTGELFF	TGTGCCTGGAATAGGGGGACTAGCGGGAGGAACACCGGGGAGCTGTTTTTT
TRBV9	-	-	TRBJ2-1	CASSVRTPPDYNEQFF	TGTGCCAGCAGCGTTCGGACTCCGCCGGACTACAATGAGCAGTTCTTC
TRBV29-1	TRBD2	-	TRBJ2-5	CSVVVGGEETQYF	TGCAGCGTTGTAGTCGGGGGGGAAGAGACCCAGTACTTC
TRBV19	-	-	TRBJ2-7	CASPGQIPTRREQYF	TGTGCCAGCCCCGGACAAATTCCGACCCGACGGGAGCAGTACTTC
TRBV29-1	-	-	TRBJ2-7	CSVDRGGFEQYF	TGCAGCGTTGACAGGGGAGGGTTCGAGCAGTACTTC
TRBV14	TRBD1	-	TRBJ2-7	CASSQSGQGAYEQYF	TGTGCCAGCAGCCAATCTGGGCAGGGGGCCTACGAGCAGTACTTC
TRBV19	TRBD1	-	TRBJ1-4	CASSWTGGASMVFF	TGTGCCAGTAGCTGGACAGGGGGTGCGAGCATGGTGTTTTTT
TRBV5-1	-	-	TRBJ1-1	CASSPRWNTEAFF	TGCGCCAGCAGCCCGAGGTGGAACACTGAAGCTTTCTTT
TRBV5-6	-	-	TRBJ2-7	CASSLTGVNEQYF	TGTGCCAGCAGCCTCACGGGAGTCAACGAGCAGTACTTC
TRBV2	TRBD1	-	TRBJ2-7	CASRPDRTSSYEQYF	TGTGCCAGCAGGCCGGACAGGACAAGCTCCTACGAGCAGTACTTC
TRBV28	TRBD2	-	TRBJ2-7	CASSSSGMSYEQYF	TGTGCCAGCAGTTCTAGCGGGATGTCCTACGAGCAGTACTTC
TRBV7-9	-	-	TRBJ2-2	CASSPTGITGELFF	TGTGCCAGCAGCCCCACAGGGATCACCGGGGAGCTGTTTTTT
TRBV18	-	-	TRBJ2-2	CASSPGHNTGELFF	TGTGCCAGCTCACCAGGGCACAACACCGGGGAGCTGTTTTTT
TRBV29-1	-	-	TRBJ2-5	CSVVRRPQETQYF	TGCAGCGTTGTAAGACGGCCCCAAGAGACCCAGTACTTC
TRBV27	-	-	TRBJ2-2	CASSYLGAGELFF	TGTGCCAGCAGTTATCTAGGGGCCGGGGAGCTGTTTTTT
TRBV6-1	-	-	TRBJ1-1	CASSEGGGYTEAFF	TGTGCCAGCAGTGAAGGAGGGGGTTACACTGAAGCTTTCTTT
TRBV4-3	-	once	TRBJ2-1	CASSQVGSFHWGEQFF	TGCGCCAGCAGCCAAGTAGGGTCCTTCCACTGGGGTGAGCAGTTCTTC
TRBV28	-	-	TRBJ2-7	CASSLKQGVEQYF	TGTGCCAGCAGTTTAAAGCAAGGGGTCGAGCAGTACTTC
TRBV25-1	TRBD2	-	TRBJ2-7	CASSAAGGSYEQYF	TGTGCCAGCAGTGCAGCGGGAGGAAGCTACGAGCAGTACTTC
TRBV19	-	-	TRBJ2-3	CASSIWRDTQYF	TGTGCCAGTAGTATTTGGCGGGATACGCAGTATTTT
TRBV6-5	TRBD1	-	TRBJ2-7	CATTKGQVTNEQYF	TGTGCCACCACAAAAGGACAGGTCACAAACGAGCAGTACTTC
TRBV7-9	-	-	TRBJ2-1	CASSLDWVGPSEQFF	TGTGCCAGCAGCTTAGATTGGGTGGGGCCTAGTGAGCAGTTCTTC
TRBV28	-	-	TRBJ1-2	CASSSSSPRGYTF	TGTGCCAGCAGTTCGTCATCGCCGCGGGGCTACACCTTC
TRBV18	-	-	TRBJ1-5	CASSPDLTQPQHF	TGTGCCAGCTCACCCGATCTCACCCAGCCCCAGCATTTT
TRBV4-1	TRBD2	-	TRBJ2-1	CASSHVPGLAQYNEQFF	TGCGCCAGCAGCCATGTGCCCGGACTAGCGCAGTACAATGAGCAGTTCTTC
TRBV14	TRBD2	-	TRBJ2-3	CASSQGLSGRFTHTDTQYF	TGTGCCAGCAGCCAAGGACTTAGCGGGAGGTTTACACACACAGATACGCAGTATTTT
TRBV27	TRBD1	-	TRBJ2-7	CASSWRQRDRVPYEQYF	TGTGCCAGCAGCTGGAGACAGAGGGACAGGGTTCCCTACGAGCAGTACTTC
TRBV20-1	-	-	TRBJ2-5	CSAMSEETQYF	TGCAGTGCTATGTCAGAAGAGACCCAGTACTTC
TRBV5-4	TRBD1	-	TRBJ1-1	CASSSGLGAGQGSTEAFF	TGTGCCAGCAGCTCGGGGTTGGGGGCGGGACAGGGTTCCACTGAAGCTTTCTTT
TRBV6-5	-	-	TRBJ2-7	CASTPYSQGRYEQYF	TGTGCCAGCACCCCTTATTCGCAGGGTCGGTACGAGCAGTACTTC
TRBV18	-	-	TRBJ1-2	CASSPPSTRQYGYTF	TGTGCCAGCTCACCACCTTCCACTAGGCAATATGGCTACACCTTC
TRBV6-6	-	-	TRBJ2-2	CASRTSGDTGELFF	TGTGCCAGCAGAACATCGGGGGACACCGGGGAGCTGTTTTTT
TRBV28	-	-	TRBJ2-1	CASYTLYNEQFF	TGTGCCAGCTATACCCTCTACAATGAGCAGTTCTTC
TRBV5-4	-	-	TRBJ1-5	CASSPRGQPQHF	TGTGCCAGCAGCCCCCGGGGTCAGCCCCAGCATTTT